This TCR beta chain was sequenced during a study of human T cells and chemical hapten exposure. Indicated time point: patch test 1, 2 weeks after DPC sensitization. Indicated treatment: therapeutic diphenylcyclopropenone sensitization with weekly scalp DPC. Donation of samples came from alopecia patients who were 18 to 70 years old and suitable for DPC. CDR3 length: 14 residues. The V segment lost 7 bases and the J segment 4 bases; nucleotides outside the gene matches: 9. The germline CDR1 and CDR2 sequences are SQVTM and ANQGSEA. Using its own MiXCR run on the RACE reads, TCRdb lists one record per CDR3 protein. The sample lists 65,000 to 80,000 distinct CDR3 sequences; 10% to 13% were seen once.

Sequencing was performed on whole blood, taken in connection with sensitization to the hapten diphenylcyclopropenone (DPC). The J gene is TRBJ2-2, the V gene TRBV29-1, with 7 bases matching TRBD1. The source is a woman aged 45-59 years with alopecia areata. Some clones in this sample may be carry-over from other donors' samples. The CDR3: CSAAGTVTTGELFF. CDR3 sequence (DNA): TGCAGCGCCGCCGGGACAGTAACCACCGGGGAGCTGTTTTTT.